These 14 T cell receptor beta chains originate from one sample sequenced in a study of OX40 agonist ivuxolimab in advanced cancers. Some clones are missing from TCRdb's copy, which holds only in-frame ones; the method was immunoSEQ multiplex PCR. The sample gives about 70,000 clones, just over 85% of which show up once; approximately 0.92% is in the top ten. The starting material was CD4+ or CD8+ T cells sorted from blood, obtained in a trial of the OX40 agonist ivuxolimab. The receptors derive from an adult with an advanced solid tumor such as melanoma, head and neck, liver or kidney cancer.

The genes are TRBV30 and TRBJ1-5; tentatively, D is TRBD1 (5 bases). This CDR3 has 13 amino acids. CDR1 and CDR2 from the germline V gene are GTSNPN and SVGIG (reference sequence). V lost 0 bases to trimming and J lost 4 bases, with 7 bases between them. The CDR3, as DNA: TGTGCCTGGAGTGTAAGACAGAATCAGCCCCAGCATTTT. It yields the protein CAWSVRQNQPQHF.

The CDR3 sequence: CASSIENGGSQYF. CDR3 DNA: TGTGCCAGTAGTATAGAGAACGGGGGGTCCCAGTACTTC. This rearrangement joins TRBV19 to TRBJ2-5, with TRBD2 matching 7 bases. After removal of 0 bases from V and 9 bases from J, the junction contained 4 bases not matched to a gene. This CDR3 spans 13 amino acids. CDR1 is LNHDA and CDR2 is SQIVND in the germline V gene (reference sequence).

This clone has only a few counts. V usage is TRBV2 and J usage is TRBJ1-5; unclear D gene. From germline, CDR1 is SNHLY and CDR2 FYNNEI. The V end lost 3 bases, the J end lost 2 bases, and 5 bases lay between the germline ends. The CDR3 is 13 amino acids. CDR3 sequence (DNA): TGTGCCAGCAGTGATCAGGGCAATCAGCCCCAGCATTTT. It specifies CASSDQGNQPQHF.

The chain couples TRBV5-4 to TRBJ2-1; 9 positions match TRBD2. The CDR3 contains 13 residues. V lost 5 bases, J lost 16 bases, and 13 bases stayed unmatched. Germline lookup yields CDR1 SGHNT and CDR2 YYREEE (reference sequence). The CDR3 nucleotides read TGTGCCAGCAGTCAGGGATCCGGGACTAGCAGCTTCTTC. It encodes CASSQGSGTSSFF.

The chain carries TRBV11-2 and TRBJ1-2, with 8 bases matching TRBD1. The V gene's germline CDR1 is SGHAT and CDR2 FQNNGV. The CDR3 consists of 14 residues. J lost 3 bases, V lost 5 bases, and 5 bases had no gene match. In nucleotides, the CDR3 is TGTGCCAGCAGCCCCATGGGACAGGACTATGGCTACACCTTC. Translating it yields CASSPMGQDYGYTF.

The chain uses TRBV14 and TRBJ1-5; the match to TRBD1 covers 7 bases. The CDR3 consists of 17 residues. The V gene's germline CDR1 is SGHDN and CDR2 FVKESK. The V and J ends lost 3 bases and 1 base, in that order; junction bases with no gene match: 9. The chain's CDR3 is CASSHKGARGSNQPQHF. CDR3 nucleotide sequence: TGTGCCAGCAGCCACAAGGGGGCAAGGGGAAGCAATCAGCCCCAGCATTTT.

The V gene is TRBV29-1, the J gene TRBJ2-3; TRBD1 might be the D (6 bases). The CDR3 spans 14 residues. Germline CDR1 and CDR2: SQVTM and ANQGSEA. The V gene lost 2 bases and the J gene lost 4 bases, with 13 bases spanning the gap. CDR3 nucleotide sequence: TGCAGCGTTGAAAAAGGACAGCCTTCAGATACGCAGTATTTT. Protein product: CSVEKGQPSDTQYF.

This chain connects TRBV7-7 to TRBJ2-7, with 11 bases identical to TRBD1. This CDR3 comprises 15 residues. Germline loops: CDR1 SSHAT, CDR2 FNYEAQ (reference sequence). V was clipped by 5 bases and J by 6 bases; unmatched bases: 9. The CDR3 is CASSENSGTGGEQYF. CDR3 DNA sequence: TGTGCCAGCAGCGAAAACTCCGGGACAGGGGGCGAGCAGTACTTC.

The chain uses TRBV6-1 and TRBJ2-7; no clear D. The CDR3 covers 12 residues. Trimming cost V 2 bases and J 4 bases, with 6 bases left between them. Germline V gene sequence: CDR1 MNHNS, CDR2 SASEGT. Here the CDR3 reads CASSETRYEQYF. In nucleotides, the CDR3 is TGTGCCAGCAGTGAAACGCGTTACGAGCAGTACTTC.

This chain uses TRBV18 with TRBJ1-4; 8 bases match TRBD1. CDR1 is KGHSH, CDR2 LQKENI, per germline. V lost 3 bases, J lost 8 bases, and 8 bases stayed unmatched. This CDR3 has 15 amino acids. The CDR3 loop reads CASSPQGAGAEKLFF. The CDR3 bases are TGTGCCAGCTCACCGCAGGGGGCAGGAGCGGAAAAACTGTTTTTT.

The rearrangement joins TRBV11-1 to TRBJ2-2; D remains unclear. CDR3 length equals 16 residues. Deletions cut 2 bases from V and 0 bases from J, with 10 bases between. CDR1 is SGHAT and CDR2 is FQDESV in the germline V gene (reference sequence). The DNA of the CDR3 is TGTGCCAGCAGCTTACACAGCAGCGCGAACACCGGGGAGCTGTTTTTT. Protein: CASSLHSSANTGELFF. Based on the CDR3 plus reference TRBV11-1 and TRBJ2-2, the full variable domain is EAEVAQSPRYKITEKSQAVAFWCDPISGHATLYWYRQILGQGPELLVQFQDESVVDDSQLPKDRFSAERLKGVDSTLKIQPAELGDSAMYLCASSLHSSANTGELFFGEGSRLTVL.

This clone was picked up one time. This chain joins TRBV6-5 and TRBJ1-4, with 8 bases identical to TRBD1. The CDR3 has 15 residues. In germline, CDR1 is MNHEY, CDR2 SVGAGI. The J segment lost 7 bases and the V segment lost 5 bases, leaving 9 bases of the junction unmatched. CDR3 amino acids: CASSPDGQGAEKLFF. Here the CDR3 DNA reads TGTGCCAGCAGTCCCGACGGACAGGGAGCTGAAAAACTGTTTTTT.

This CDR3 is CASSPEGSQETQYF. The CDR3, as DNA: TGTGCCAGCAGTCCGGAGGGGTCCCAAGAGACCCAGTACTTC. The genes are TRBV6-6 and TRBJ2-5, with D possibly matching TRBD2 (6 bases). The CDR3 loop spans 14 amino acids. Germline V gives CDR1 MNHNY, CDR2 SVGAGI (reference sequence). V was shortened by 5 bases and J by 1 base, with 11 bases between the two germline ends.

The chain joins TRBV4-2 to TRBJ2-7, with TRBD1 matching 8 bases. This CDR3 comprises 16 residues. V lost 0 bases, J lost 2 bases, and 6 bases stayed unmatched. Germline V gene sequence: CDR1 LGHNA, CDR2 YNFKEQ. In DNA, the CDR3 is TGTGCCAGCAGCCAAGAGGGACAGGCCCCGGCCTACGAGCAGTACTTC. Protein: CASSQEGQAPAYEQYF.